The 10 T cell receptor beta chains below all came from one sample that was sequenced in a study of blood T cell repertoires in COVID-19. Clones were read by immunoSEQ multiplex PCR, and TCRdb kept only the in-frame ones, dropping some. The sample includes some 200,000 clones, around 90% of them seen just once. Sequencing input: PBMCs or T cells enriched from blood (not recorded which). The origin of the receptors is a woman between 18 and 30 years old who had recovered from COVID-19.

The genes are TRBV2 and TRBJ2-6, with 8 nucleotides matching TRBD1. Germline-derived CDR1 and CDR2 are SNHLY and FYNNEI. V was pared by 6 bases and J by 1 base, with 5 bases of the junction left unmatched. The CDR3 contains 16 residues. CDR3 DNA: TGTGCCAGCAGGACAGGGGCTGGGTCTGGGGCCAACGTCCTGACTTTC. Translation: CASRTGAGSGANVLTF. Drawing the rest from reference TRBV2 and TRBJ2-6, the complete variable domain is EPEVTQTPSHQVTQMGQEVILRCVPISNHLYFYWYRQILGQKVEFLVSFYNNEISEKSEIFDDQFSVERPDGSNFTLKIRSTKLEDSAMYFCASRTGAGSGANVLTFGAGSRLTVL.

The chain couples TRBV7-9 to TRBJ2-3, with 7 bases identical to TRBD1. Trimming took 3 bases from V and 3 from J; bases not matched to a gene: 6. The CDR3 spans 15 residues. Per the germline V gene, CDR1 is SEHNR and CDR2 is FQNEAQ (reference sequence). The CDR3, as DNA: TGTGCCAGCAGCTTTAAGGGGGCAATAACAGATACGCAGTATTTT. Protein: CASSFKGAITDTQYF. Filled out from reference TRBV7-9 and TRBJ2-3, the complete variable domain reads DTGVSQNPRHKITKRGQNVTFRCDPISEHNRLYWYRQTLGQGPEFLTYFQNEAQLEKSRLLSDRFSAERPKGSFSTLEIQRTEQGDSAMYLCASSFKGAITDTQYFGPGTRLTVL.

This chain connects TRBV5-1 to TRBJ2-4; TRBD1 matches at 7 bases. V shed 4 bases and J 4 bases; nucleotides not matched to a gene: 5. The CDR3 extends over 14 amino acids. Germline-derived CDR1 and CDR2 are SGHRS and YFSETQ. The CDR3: CASSASGGKNIQYF. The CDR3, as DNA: TGCGCCAGCAGCGCGTCAGGGGGTAAAAACATTCAGTACTTC.

CDR3 protein: CASSGYRDRVRGSYGYTF. Here the CDR3 DNA reads TGTGCCAGCAGCGGCTACCGGGACAGGGTTCGAGGAAGCTATGGCTACACCTTC. The chain is built from TRBV9 and TRBJ1-2, with 9 bases fitting TRBD1. The CDR3 consists of 18 residues. With V trimmed by 3 bases and J by 4 bases, 16 bases remained unmatched. Germline V lookup: CDR1 SGDLS, CDR2 YYNGEE. The full variable domain, with the rest looked up from reference TRBV9 and TRBJ1-2, is DSGVTQTPKHLITATGQRVTLRCSPRSGDLSVYWYQQSLDQGLQFLIQYYNGEERAKGNILERFSAQQFPDLHSELNLSSLELGDSALYFCASSGYRDRVRGSYGYTFGSGTRLTVV.

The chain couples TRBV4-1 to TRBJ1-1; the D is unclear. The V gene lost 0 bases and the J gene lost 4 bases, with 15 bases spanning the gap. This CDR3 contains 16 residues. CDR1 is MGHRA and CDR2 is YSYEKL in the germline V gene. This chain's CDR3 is CASSQDQTAPATEAFF. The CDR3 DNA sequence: TGCGCCAGCAGCCAAGATCAAACAGCTCCGGCCACTGAAGCTTTCTTT.

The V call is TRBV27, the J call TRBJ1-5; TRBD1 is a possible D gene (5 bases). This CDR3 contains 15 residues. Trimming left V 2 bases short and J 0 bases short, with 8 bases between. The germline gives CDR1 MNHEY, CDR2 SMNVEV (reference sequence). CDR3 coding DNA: TGTGCCAGCAGTTTAGACAGATATAGCAATCAGCCCCAGCATTTT. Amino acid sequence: CASSLDRYSNQPQHF.

CDR3 bases: TGTGCCATCGGACACCTTGGAGGAAACACCATATATTTT. The encoded protein is CAIGHLGGNTIYF. This chain uses TRBV10-3 with TRBJ1-3; TRBD1 might be the D (5 bases). V lost 8 bases and J lost 4, with 12 bases in between. The length of the CDR3 is 13 residues. CDR1 is ENHRY and CDR2 is SYGVKD in the germline V gene.

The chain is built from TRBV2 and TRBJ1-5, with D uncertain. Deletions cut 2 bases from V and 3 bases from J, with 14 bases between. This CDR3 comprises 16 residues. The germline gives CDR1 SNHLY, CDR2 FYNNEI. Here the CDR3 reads CASSELAATTNQPQHF. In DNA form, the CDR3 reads TGTGCCAGCAGTGAATTGGCAGCGACCACCAATCAGCCCCAGCATTTT.

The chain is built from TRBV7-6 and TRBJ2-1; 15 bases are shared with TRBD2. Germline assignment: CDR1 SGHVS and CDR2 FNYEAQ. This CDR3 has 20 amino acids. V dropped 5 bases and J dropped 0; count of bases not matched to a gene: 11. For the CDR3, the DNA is TGTGCCAGCAGCGAAATCCCGGGACTAGCGGGGGGACGCTCCTACAATGAGCAGTTCTTC. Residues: CASSEIPGLAGGRSYNEQFF. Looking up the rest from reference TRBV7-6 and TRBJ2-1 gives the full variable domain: GAGVSQSPRYKVTKRGQDVALRCDPISGHVSLYWYRQALGQGPEFLTYFNYEAQQDKSGLPNDRFSAERPEGSISTLTIQRTEQRDSAMYRCASSEIPGLAGGRSYNEQFFGPGTRLTVL.

CDR3 amino acids: CASSMAQRRGGYGYTF. CDR3 coding DNA: TGTGCCAGTAGTATGGCTCAGCGGCGGGGCGGCTATGGCTACACCTTC. This chain links TRBV19 with TRBJ1-2, with a weak D call TRBD1 (5 bases). Germline V gives CDR1 LNHDA, CDR2 SQIVND (reference sequence). CDR3 size: 16 residues. Trimming cost V 3 bases and J 4 bases, with 18 bases left between them.